This T cell receptor (beta chain) came from a study of blood T cell repertoires in COVID-19. In the original analysis: Counts of nucleated cells, estimated from reference gene primer amplification, were obtained. The protocol was immunoSEQ multiplex PCR, while the TCRdb copy is restricted to in-frame clones and leaves out a portion. Clone size and V and J calls were adopted from that table, with D and trimming inferred from the DNA. The table lists 150,000 to 200,000 clones, more than 70% of them singletons. Those enrolled, adults aged about 18 to 89 years, came from about two dozen US areas. Which cohort a participant joined came from the clinical history participants gave. CDR1 is LNHNV and CDR2 is YYDKDF in the germline V gene (reference sequence). Trimming shortened V by 0 bases and J by 0 bases, and 15 bases separated the two germline ends. This CDR3 has 18 amino acids.

The V and J genes are TRBV15 and TRBJ2-1; D is unresolved. Material for sequencing was PBMCs or T cells enriched from blood (not recorded which). The sequence was collected from a woman between 50 and 59 years old in a cohort exposed to, infected with or recovered from COVID-19 (not recorded which). CDR3 bases: TGTGCCACCAGCAGAGATTTACCAGGATCGAGCTCCTACAATGAGCAGTTCTTC. Amino acids: CATSRDLPGSSSYNEQFF.